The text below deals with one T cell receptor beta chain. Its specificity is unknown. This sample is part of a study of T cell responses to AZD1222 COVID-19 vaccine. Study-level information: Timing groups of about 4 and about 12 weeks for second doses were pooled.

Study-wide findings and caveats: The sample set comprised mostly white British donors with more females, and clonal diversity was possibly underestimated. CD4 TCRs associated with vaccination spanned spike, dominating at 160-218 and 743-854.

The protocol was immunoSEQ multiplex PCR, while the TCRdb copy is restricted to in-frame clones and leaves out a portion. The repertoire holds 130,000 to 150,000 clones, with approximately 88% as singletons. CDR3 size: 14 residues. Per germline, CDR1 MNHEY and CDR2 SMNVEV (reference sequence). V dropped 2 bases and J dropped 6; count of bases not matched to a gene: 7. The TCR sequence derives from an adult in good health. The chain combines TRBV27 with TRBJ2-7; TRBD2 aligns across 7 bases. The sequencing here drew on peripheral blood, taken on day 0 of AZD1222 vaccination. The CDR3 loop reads CASSLGWRESEQYF. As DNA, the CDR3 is TGTGCCAGCAGTTTAGGATGGCGGGAGTCCGAGCAGTACTTC.